This TCR beta chain was identified during a study of siplizumab effects on memory and regulatory T cells. Study-wide results and caveats: Alloreactive CD4+ clones that could be mapped were on average approximately 69% Treg-derived with siplizumab, against about 28% in controls. Memory cells seemed less diverse than naive T cells, which also seemed major contributors to the alloresponse. No functional test confirmed suppression by proliferating siplizumab-culture Tregs.

Roughly 10^5 TCR templates underwent assay in every sample. The repertoire was sequenced with immunoSEQ multiplex PCR; TCRdb's copy has only in-frame clones and lacks some. The sample has about 120,000 clones; 90% to 95% are singletons. A note on this clone: Its antigen is currently unknown.

The length of the CDR3 is 16 residues. Unmatched junction bases numbered 4, after V lost 4 bases and J lost 0 bases. From germline, CDR1 is SGHNT and CDR2 YYREEE (reference sequence). This receptor was taken from a human donor in good health. Material: non-Treg CD4+ T cells sorted from blood. V usage is TRBV5-4 and J usage is TRBJ2-1; 10 bases are shared with TRBD2. For the CDR3, the DNA is TGTGCCAGCAGCCCAAGGACTAGCGGCTCCTACAATGAGCAGTTCTTC. Residues: CASSPRTSGSYNEQFF.